Shown below are 23 T cell receptor beta chains from a single sample sequenced in a study of blood T cells in healthy people across ages. A J-beta primer mix and a sample-barcoded 5' primer were used in a second PCR of roughly 7 to 12 cycles. TCRdb reanalysed the 5' RACE reads using MiXCR and keeps one entry per CDR3 protein. Here the sample spans 850,000 to 950,000 distinct CDR3 sequences, more than 25% being singletons. The source material was blood. The source is an elderly woman in good health.

The chain combines TRBV28 with TRBJ2-1, with 7 bases matching TRBD2. Germline V gene sequence: CDR1 MDHEN, CDR2 SYDVKM. The CDR3 is 15 residues long. The V gene end was trimmed by 6 bases and the J gene end by 7 bases; junction bases not matched to a gene: 12. CDR3 in amino acids: CASSEPSGGGNEQFF. In nucleotides, the CDR3 is TGTGCCAGCAGCGAACCCTCCGGGGGAGGGAATGAGCAGTTCTTC.

This sequence joins TRBV28 and TRBJ2-7; D gene unclear. The V gene lost 3 bases and the J gene lost 4 bases, with 13 bases spanning the gap. The length of the CDR3 is 14 residues. CDR1 MDHEN and CDR2 SYDVKM come from the germline V gene. The CDR3 nucleotides are TGTGCCAGCAGTTTTGGGCTAGAAAAATACGAGCAGTACTTC. Protein: CASSFGLEKYEQYF.

Many counts were recorded for this clonotype. This chain uses TRBV7-9 with TRBJ1-1; possible D gene TRBD1, 5 bases. CDR3 length equals 15 residues. Germline V lookup: CDR1 SEHNR, CDR2 FQNEAQ (reference sequence). V was shortened by 2 bases and J by 5 bases, with 15 bases between the two germline ends. For the CDR3, the DNA is TGTGCCAGCAGCTTACCAGGGACGGGGAGAACTGAAGCTTTCTTT. Amino acids: CASSLPGTGRTEAFF.

In its sample, this clonotype was seen many times. The chain has TRBV6-1 and TRBJ2-7, with D possibly matching TRBD1 (6 bases). Germline V gene data show CDR1 as MNHNS and CDR2 as SASEGT. Trimming removed 4 bases at V and 4 bases at J, with 8 bases between. This CDR3 has 12 residues. Here the CDR3 DNA reads TGTGCCAGCAGTGGGGACACGTACGAGCAGTACTTC. It specifies CASSGDTYEQYF.

This sequence joins TRBV6-6 and TRBJ1-1; no clear D. Germline loops: CDR1 MNHNY, CDR2 SVGAGI (reference sequence). This CDR3 has 13 residues. V gave up 6 bases and J gave up 11 bases, with 19 bases separating them. The CDR3 DNA reads as TGTGCCAGCAGCCACGCCTACCGGGCCGACGCTTTCTTT. Translated: CASSHAYRADAFF.

The sample holds many counts of this clonotype. The V call is TRBV7-2, the J call TRBJ2-1, with 12 bases identical to TRBD1. There are 16 residues in the CDR3. V was pared by 5 bases and J by 9 bases, with 11 bases of the junction left unmatched. The germline V gene encodes CDR1 SGHTA and CDR2 FQGNSA. In DNA form, the CDR3 reads TGTGCCAGCAGCCCTCACCCGGGACAGGGGGCCGGTGAGCAGTTCTTC. This encodes CASSPHPGQGAGEQFF.

This clonotype has at least ten counts. The chain recombines TRBV18 with TRBJ2-6; the D is unclear. This CDR3 region has 17 residues. V dropped 1 base and J dropped 0 bases, with 10 bases sitting between them. The germline CDR1 and CDR2 sequences are KGHSH and LQKENI. In DNA form, the CDR3 reads TGTGCCAGCTCACCACTAGGGTCGACCTCTGGGGCCAACGTCCTGACTTTC. Its translation is CASSPLGSTSGANVLTF.

V gene TRBV30 combines with J gene TRBJ2-3; D possibly corresponds to TRBD1 (6 bases). CDR3 length equals 15 residues. Germline assignment: CDR1 GTSNPN and CDR2 SVGIG (reference sequence). V was shortened by 0 bases and J by 1 base, with 11 bases between the two germline ends. The CDR3: CAWSVGRGRTDTQYF. The CDR3 DNA reads as TGTGCCTGGAGTGTGGGCAGGGGACGCACAGATACGCAGTATTTT.

In this sample, this clonotype turned up a few times. This may stem from a read error, because a much larger clone lies one nucleotide away. The gene calls are TRBV4-2 and TRBJ2-5, with TRBD2 matching 13 bases. V dropped 6 bases and J dropped 11; count of bases not matched to a gene: 15. The CDR3 extends over 16 amino acids. The germline V gene has CDR1 LGHNA and CDR2 YNFKEQ. The CDR3 DNA is TGTGCCAGCAGTCTCCATACTAGCGGGGGGGCCAATGAGCAGTACTTC. As protein: CASSLHTSGGANEQYF.

For this clonotype: A much larger clone differs from this one at a single base, so this may be a read error. V is TRBV7-2 and J is TRBJ2-5; D tentatively reads TRBD1 or TRBD2 (5 bases each). Germline V gene sequence: CDR1 SGHTA, CDR2 FQGNSA. This CDR3 is built from 16 residues. CDR3 residues: CAGSQRSGGGRGTQYF. The CDR3 DNA reads as TGTGCCGGCAGCCAAAGGTCAGGAGGAGGAAGGGGGACCCAGTACTTC.

This clonotype was observed a few times. The V call is TRBV24-1, the J call TRBJ2-3; D possibly uses TRBD1 or TRBD2 (5 bases each). CDR1 KGHDR and CDR2 SFDVKD come from the germline V gene. The V end lost 1 base, the J end lost 2 bases, and 12 bases lay between the germline ends. This CDR3 has 16 amino acids. The DNA of the CDR3 is TGTGCCACCAGTGATTTTGCCCGGGACCACACAGATACGCAGTATTTT. It encodes CATSDFARDHTDTQYF.

This clonotype has ten or more counts. This sequence joins TRBV20-1 and TRBJ1-1; D unresolved. The CDR3 is 12 residues long. Germline values: CDR1 DFQATT, CDR2 SNEGSKA (reference sequence). The germline V and J ends were trimmed by 2 bases and 2 bases, with 6 bases remaining between them. The CDR3 spells CSARRINTEAFF. Here the CDR3 DNA reads TGCAGTGCTAGAAGGATTAACACTGAAGCTTTCTTT.

This clonotype was counted at least ten times. The rearrangement uses TRBV6-1 and TRBJ2-1; the D is unclear. The V and J ends lost 6 bases and 8 bases respectively, with 8 bases between them. The CDR3 has 11 amino acids. The germline V gene has CDR1 MNHNS and CDR2 SASEGT. CDR3 loop: CASRYGDEQFF. CDR3 nucleotide sequence: TGTGCCAGCAGATACGGTGATGAGCAGTTCTTC.

This clonotype appeared many times. The rearrangement joins TRBV12-3 or TRBV12-4 to TRBJ1-5, with D perhaps matching TRBD1 (5 bases). The CDR3 has 17 residues. V gave up 1 base and J gave up 4 bases, with 17 bases separating them. The CDR3 spells CASSLGPRQGPNQPQHF. DNA for the CDR3: TGTGCCAGCAGTTTAGGTCCCCGGCAGGGACCGAATCAGCCCCAGCATTTT.

This clonotype was recorded a few times. The chain joins TRBV24-1 to TRBJ1-2; a possible D gene is TRBD1 (6 bases). In germline, CDR1 is KGHDR, CDR2 SFDVKD. V was cut by 9 bases and J by 6 bases, with 19 bases left in between. The CDR3 contains 14 residues. This CDR3 is CATSRGGAGDGYTF. In nucleotides, the CDR3 is TGTGCCACCTCGAGGGGGGGCGCCGGCGATGGCTACACCTTC.

This clonotype has a count of ten or more. The rearrangement joins TRBV20-1 to TRBJ2-5; D unclear. Germline values: CDR1 DFQATT, CDR2 SNEGSKA (reference sequence). V gave up 3 bases and J gave up 2 bases, with 10 bases separating them. The CDR3 has 13 amino acids. The CDR3 region is CSASRNVQETQYF. DNA of the CDR3: TGCAGTGCTAGTCGGAATGTACAAGAGACCCAGTACTTC.

This clonotype was counted many times. The rearrangement links TRBV10-3 to TRBJ2-7, with 9 nucleotides matching TRBD1. Germline V gene sequence: CDR1 ENHRY, CDR2 SYGVKD. Trimming cost V 4 bases and J 3 bases; bases outside gene matches: 7. The CDR3 extends over 15 amino acids. The CDR3 nucleotides are TGTGCCATCAGTGCCCCGGACAGGGGAAGCTACGAGCAGTACTTC. Protein product: CAISAPDRGSYEQYF.

On this clonotype itself: This may be a read error: a much more frequent sequence differs by one nucleotide. The chain joins TRBV6-2 or TRBV6-3 to TRBJ2-5; D may be TRBD2 (6 bases). This CDR3 is built from 14 residues. Germline values: CDR1 MNHEY, CDR2 SVGEGT. The CDR3, as DNA: TGTGCCAACAGTTACGGGGGTTCCAAAGAGACCCAGTACTTC. Translation: CANSYGGSKETQYF.

The table lists this clonotype with a few counts. The V call is TRBV7-9, the J call TRBJ1-3; 8 positions agree with TRBD1. In germline, CDR1 is SEHNR, CDR2 FQNEAQ (reference sequence). This CDR3 is built from 15 residues. Germline trimming cut 1 base from V and 3 bases from J; bases unmatched to any gene: 2. The CDR3 nucleotides read TGTGCCAGCAGCTTAGGACAGGGGCTTGGAAACACCATATATTTT. Its translation is CASSLGQGLGNTIYF.

The sample holds a few counts of this clonotype. Given a much more abundant clone one base away, this may be a read error. This chain connects TRBV20-1 to TRBJ2-5, with TRBD2 as a possible D gene (7 bases). The V gene's germline CDR1 is DFQATT and CDR2 SNEGSKA (reference sequence). Deletions cut 3 bases from V and 7 bases from J, with 18 bases between. The CDR3 loop spans 14 amino acids. Here the CDR3 reads CSARSPGGGGTQYF. For the CDR3, the DNA is TGCAGTGCTAGGTCCCCGGGGGGAGGGGGGACCCAGTACTTC.

This clonotype was observed a handful of times. The chain joins TRBV2 to TRBJ2-1; D not certain. The ends were cut back, 6 bases at V and 6 bases at J, with 12 bases in the middle. There are 13 residues in the CDR3. Germline V CDR1 and CDR2: SNHLY, FYNNEI. CDR3 coding DNA: TGTGCCAGCAGGTCAGAGGTGGGCAATGAGCAGTTCTTC. Translating gives CASRSEVGNEQFF.

In this sample, this clonotype turned up once. This CDR3 is missing its conserved last phenylalanine or tryptophan, likely due to a read error. The rearrangement uses TRBV6-5 and TRBJ2-5; D remains unclear. With 0 bases removed from V and 5 bases from J, the gap between germline ends came to 10 bases. Germline-derived CDR1 and CDR2 are MNHEY and SVGAGI. The CDR3 has 14 amino acids. The CDR3, as DNA: TGTGCCAGCAGTTACTCGCGCGGTGGGGAGACCCAGTACGTC. Residues: CASSYSRGGETQYV.

In the case of this clonotype: This may be a read error: a much more frequent sequence differs by one nucleotide. J is TRBJ2-3 and V is TRBV7-9; D gene uncertain. The germline V and J ends were trimmed by 5 bases and 1 base, with 7 bases remaining between them. This CDR3 spans 13 amino acids. Germline values: CDR1 SEHNR, CDR2 FQNEAQ (reference sequence). CDR3 sequence reads: CASSGPGTDTQYF. For the CDR3, the DNA is TGTGCCAGCAGCGGGCCGGGCACAGATACGCAGTATTTT.